This TCR beta chain was sequenced for a study of T cell clonotyping in hematopoietic cell transplantation. Study outcomes and limitations: At the given depth, recipient repertoires were over 95% de novo clonotypes.

The V and J ends lost 3 bases and 7 bases respectively, with 15 bases between them. Germline assignment: CDR1 LNHDA and CDR2 SQIVND (reference sequence). There are 15 residues in the CDR3. Points on this clone: Its antigen is unidentified.

Clones were sequenced by immunoSEQ multiplex PCR, and TCRdb holds only the in-frame ones, with some missing. The table shows 28,000 or so clones, with more than 90% occurring only once. The clonotype originates from a man between 50 and 59 years old in good health. Some clones in this sample may be carry-over from other donors' samples. The sequencing input was peripheral blood mononuclear cells. The chain combines TRBV19 with TRBJ1-4; the D gene is possibly TRBD1 (6 bases). The CDR3 loop is CASSIGAGVSEKLFF. The CDR3 nucleotides read TGTGCCAGTAGTATTGGGGCAGGGGTGAGTGAAAAACTGTTTTTT.